The TCR beta chain described here comes from a study of blood T cell repertoires in COVID-19. Study at large: The samples span acute and convalescent COVID-19 from the United States, Italy and Spain.

Methods used by the authors: It was from reference gene primer amplification that nucleated cell counts were estimated. This table comes from immunoSEQ multiplex PCR, and its TCRdb copy is limited to in-frame clones, with some not included. V and J calls and clone size follow that table, whereas D and trimming were derived from the DNA. The sample consists of about 190,000 clones, roughly 88% of them appearing once. Enrollment of patients from Seattle took place during active infection, with longitudinal follow-up. The V end lost 8 bases, the J end lost 1 base, and 11 bases lay between the germline ends. The CDR3 loop spans 13 amino acids.

The sequenced sample was peripheral blood. The rearrangement links TRBV12-3 or TRBV12-4 to TRBJ1-1; D ambiguous. This receptor was taken from a man older than 75 with COVID-19, enrolled during active disease. CDR3 residues: CASQRGENTEAFF. The DNA of the CDR3 is TGTGCCAGCCAGCGTGGTGAGAACACTGAAGCTTTCTTT.